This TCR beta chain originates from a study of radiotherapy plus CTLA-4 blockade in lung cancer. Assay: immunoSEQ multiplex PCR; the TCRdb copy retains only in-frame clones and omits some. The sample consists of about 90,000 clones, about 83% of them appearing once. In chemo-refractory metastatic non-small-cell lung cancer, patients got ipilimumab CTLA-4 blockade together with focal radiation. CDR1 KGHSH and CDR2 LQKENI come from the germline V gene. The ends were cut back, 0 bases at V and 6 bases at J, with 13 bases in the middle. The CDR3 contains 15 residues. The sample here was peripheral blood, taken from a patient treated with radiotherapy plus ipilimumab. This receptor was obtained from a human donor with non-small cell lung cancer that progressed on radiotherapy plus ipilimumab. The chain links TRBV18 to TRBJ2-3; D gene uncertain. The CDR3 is CASSPPGSDIDTQYF. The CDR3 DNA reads TGTGCCAGCTCACCACCGGGCTCCGACATCGATACGCAGTATTTT.